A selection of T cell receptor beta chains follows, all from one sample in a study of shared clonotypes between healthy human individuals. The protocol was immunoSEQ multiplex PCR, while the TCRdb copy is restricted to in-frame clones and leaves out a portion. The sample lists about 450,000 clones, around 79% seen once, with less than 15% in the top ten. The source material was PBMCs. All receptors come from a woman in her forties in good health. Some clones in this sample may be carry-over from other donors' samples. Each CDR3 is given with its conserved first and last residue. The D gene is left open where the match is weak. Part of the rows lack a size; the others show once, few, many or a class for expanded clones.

CDR3: CASSHWREYNEQFF
DNA: TGTGCCAGTAGTCATTGGCGGGAATACAATGAGCAGTTCTTC
V: TRBV19
size: NA
D: NA
J: TRBJ2-1

CDR3: CASSQDGLINEKLFF
DNA: TGCGCCAGCAGCCAAGATGGCCTCATTAATGAAAAACTGTTTTTT
V: TRBV4-3
size: NA
D: NA
J: TRBJ1-4

CDR3: CASSSRTSGTYEQYF
DNA: TGTGCCAGTAGTTCAAGGACTAGCGGAACCTACGAGCAGTACTTC
V: TRBV19
size: NA
D: TRBD2
J: TRBJ2-7

CDR3: CASSFPSGIGKTQYF
DNA: TGTGCCAGCAGCTTCCCTAGCGGGATAGGAAAGACCCAGTACTTC
V: TRBV5-6
size: NA
D: TRBD2
J: TRBJ2-5

CDR3: CAWRMYGYTF
DNA: TGTGCCTGGAGGATGTATGGCTACACCTTC
V: TRBV30
size: NA
D: NA
J: TRBJ1-2

CDR3: CASSLGQGYTEAFF
DNA: TGTGCCAGCAGCTTGGGACAGGGGTACACTGAAGCTTTCTTT
V: TRBV7-2
size: NA
D: TRBD1
J: TRBJ1-1

CDR3: CASSLGGQGHSNQPQHF
DNA: TGTGCCAGCAGCTTAGGGGGGCAGGGGCATAGCAATCAGCCCCAGCATTTT
V: TRBV7-8
size: many
D: NA
J: TRBJ1-5

CDR3: CASSRTGVGNQETQYF
DNA: TGTGCCAGCAGCCGAACAGGGGTGGGGAACCAAGAGACCCAGTACTTC
V: TRBV7-9
size: NA
D: TRBD1
J: TRBJ2-5

CDR3: CASRPPGIAENIQYF
DNA: TGTGCCAGCAGGCCGCCCGGGATAGCGGAAAACATTCAGTACTTC
V: TRBV6-5
size: NA
D: NA
J: TRBJ2-4

CDR3: CASSRQGNQPQHF
DNA: TGTGCCAGCAGTCGACAGGGAAATCAGCCCCAGCATTTT
V: TRBV6-5
size: NA
D: TRBD1
J: TRBJ1-5

CDR3: CASSLKQVGTQYF
DNA: TGTGCCAGCAGCTTAAAACAAGTGGGGACCCAGTACTTC
V: TRBV11-3
size: few
D: NA
J: TRBJ2-5

CDR3: CAWSVLPDTNQPQHF
DNA: TGTGCCTGGAGTGTACTGCCAGATACTAATCAGCCCCAGCATTTT
V: TRBV30
size: many
D: NA
J: TRBJ1-5

CDR3: CASSWGAPNQPQHF
DNA: TGTGCCAGCAGTTGGGGGGCTCCAAATCAGCCCCAGCATTTT
V: TRBV28
size: NA
D: NA
J: TRBJ1-5

CDR3: CASSSVRGGGPQHF
DNA: TGTGCCAGCAGCTCCGTCCGGGGCGGGGGGCCCCAGCATTTT
V: TRBV13
size: NA
D: NA
J: TRBJ1-5